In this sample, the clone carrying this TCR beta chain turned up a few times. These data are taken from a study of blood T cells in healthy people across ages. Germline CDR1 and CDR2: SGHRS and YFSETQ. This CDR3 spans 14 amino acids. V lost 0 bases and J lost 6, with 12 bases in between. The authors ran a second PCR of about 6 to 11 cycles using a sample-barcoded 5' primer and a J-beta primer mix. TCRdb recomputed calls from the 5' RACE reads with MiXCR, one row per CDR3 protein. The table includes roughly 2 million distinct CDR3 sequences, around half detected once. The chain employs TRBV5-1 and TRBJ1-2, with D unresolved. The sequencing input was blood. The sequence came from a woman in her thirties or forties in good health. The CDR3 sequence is CASSLDGRTNGYTF. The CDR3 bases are TGCGCCAGCAGCTTGGACGGACGGACCAATGGCTACACCTTC. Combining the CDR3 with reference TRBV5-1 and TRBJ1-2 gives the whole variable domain KAGVTQTPRYLIKTRGQQVTLSCSPISGHRSVSWYQQTPGQGLQFLFEYFSETQRNKGNFPGRFSGRQFSNSRSEMNVSTLELGDSALYLCASSLDGRTNGYTFGSGTRLTVV.